This entry is about one T cell receptor beta chain. Its target is not known. The CDR3 spans 16 residues. The ends lost 0 bases at V and 2 bases at J; junction bases unmatched: 6. Per germline, CDR1 SGHRS and CDR2 YFSETQ. TCR beta CDR3 region amplification was performed from RNA transcripts. The HTBI primer set served for first-round RT-PCR of the TCR CDR3. Each CDR3 protein gets one entry after TCRdb re-called the multiplex PCR reads with MiXCR. The sample yields roughly 700,000 distinct CDR3 sequences, roughly 17% seen once. Diagnoses were made from clinical symptoms, serum measures (thyroxine and TRAb), thyroid ultrasound and orbital computed tomography. This record comes from a study of T cells in Graves' hyperthyroidism and ophthalmopathy. Points from the study as a whole: Expanded thyroid clonotypes (above 0.001) were mostly also found in blood.

The sequencing sample was made of blood. This sequence was found in a man aged 50 to 60 with Graves' hyperthyroidism. The chain joins TRBV5-1 to TRBJ2-7; 9 positions match TRBD2. CDR3 protein: CASSLEGSGRPYEQYF. CDR3 bases: TGCGCCAGCAGCTTGGAGGGTAGCGGGAGACCCTACGAGCAGTACTTC.